These 21 T cell receptor beta chains came from one sample sequenced in a study of blood T cell repertoires in COVID-19. Profiled with immunoSEQ multiplex PCR; TCRdb holds only in-frame clones, not every one. The sample carries about 200,000 clones, 80% to 90% recorded once. What was sequenced was peripheral blood. The receptors stem from a woman in her 70s with acute or convalescent COVID-19.

This clone was seen once. This chain joins TRBV7-3 and TRBJ2-1, with TRBD2 identical over 13 bases. V was clipped by 4 bases and J by 6 bases; unmatched bases: 9. This CDR3 has 17 amino acids. CDR1 and CDR2 from the germline V gene are SGHTA and FQGTGA. This chain's CDR3 is CASSSGLAGRRGNEQFF. For the CDR3, the DNA is TGTGCCAGCAGCTCGGGACTAGCGGGAAGAAGGGGCAATGAGCAGTTCTTC.

The chain is built from TRBV28 and TRBJ2-7; 11 positions agree with TRBD2. The germline CDR1 and CDR2 sequences are MDHEN and SYDVKM. This CDR3 is built from 17 residues. V trimming: 1 base; J trimming: 0 bases; junction bases outside the gene matches: 5. The CDR3 DNA sequence: TGTGCCAGCAGTTTATCGTCTAGCGGGAGGAGCTCCTACGAGCAGTACTTC. Translating it yields CASSLSSSGRSSYEQYF.

The J gene is TRBJ1-2, the V gene TRBV29-1; D not resolved. V was cut by 5 bases and J by 2 bases, with 9 bases left in between. Germline CDR1 and CDR2: SQVTM and ANQGSEA. CDR3 size: 12 residues. The chain's CDR3 is CSVRTGNYGYTF. The CDR3 DNA reads as TGCAGCGTTAGGACGGGAAACTATGGCTACACCTTC.

Turning to this clone: Within the sample, other DNA sequences also encode this same CDR3. The chain combines TRBV5-1 with TRBJ1-1; D unclear. The germline V gene encodes CDR1 SGHRS and CDR2 YFSETQ. V lost 2 bases and J lost 3, with 8 bases in between. The CDR3 is 13 amino acids. The DNA of the CDR3 is TGCGCCAGCAGCTTTCGTCAGGACACTGAAGCTTTCTTT. Protein sequence: CASSFRQDTEAFF.

The chain couples TRBV18 to TRBJ2-1; weak D call: TRBD1 (5 bases). The CDR3 has 14 amino acids. Deletions cut 3 bases from V and 6 bases from J, with 12 bases between. From germline, CDR1 is KGHSH and CDR2 LQKENI. DNA for the CDR3: TGTGCCAGCTCACCCCCCACAGGTATCAATGAGCAGTTCTTC. Amino acid sequence: CASSPPTGINEQFF.

This rearrangement joins TRBV4-1 to TRBJ2-1; the match to TRBD2 covers 12 bases. The V gene end was trimmed by 4 bases and the J gene end by 1 base; junction bases not matched to a gene: 8. The germline CDR1 and CDR2 sequences are MGHRA and YSYEKL. The CDR3 extends over 18 amino acids. This CDR3 reads CASSPRSTSGGSYNEQFF. The CDR3 coding sequence is TGCGCCAGCAGCCCTAGATCGACTAGCGGGGGTTCCTACAATGAGCAGTTCTTC.

The chain has TRBV5-1 and TRBJ2-1; 10 bases match TRBD2. Trimming at V came to 1 base and at J to 5 bases, leaving 3 bases not matched to a gene. This CDR3 has 15 residues. Germline V lookup: CDR1 SGHRS, CDR2 YFSETQ. The CDR3 region is CASSLSSGGHNEQFF. CDR3 sequence (DNA): TGCGCCAGCAGCTTGAGTAGCGGGGGGCACAATGAGCAGTTCTTC.

This rearrangement joins TRBV18 to TRBJ2-6; D is possibly TRBD2 (5 bases). Trimming left V 6 bases short and J 0 bases short, with 9 bases between. This CDR3 contains 15 residues. Germline loops: CDR1 KGHSH, CDR2 LQKENI. CDR3: CASSHGDSGANVLTF. CDR3 coding DNA: TGTGCCAGCTCCCACGGGGACTCTGGGGCCAACGTCCTGACTTTC.

V is TRBV7-2 and J is TRBJ1-6, with D perhaps matching TRBD1 (6 bases). The CDR3 extends over 15 amino acids. Per the germline V gene, CDR1 is SGHTA and CDR2 is FQGNSA. V was pared by 6 bases and J by 2 bases, with 11 bases between. The CDR3 region has the DNA TGTGCCAGCAGTCCTAACAGGGCCTATAATTCACCCCTCCACTTT. Protein: CASSPNRAYNSPLHF.

The V gene is TRBV2, the J gene TRBJ1-1; D is unresolved. There are 12 residues in the CDR3. Trimming left V 2 bases short and J 1 base short, with 2 bases between. Per the germline V gene, CDR1 is SNHLY and CDR2 is FYNNEI. The CDR3 region is CASSEQNTEAFF. DNA for the CDR3: TGTGCCAGCAGTGAACAGAACACTGAAGCTTTCTTT. The complete variable domain, with remaining parts taken from reference TRBV2 and TRBJ1-1, reads EPEVTQTPSHQVTQMGQEVILRCVPISNHLYFYWYRQILGQKVEFLVSFYNNEISEKSEIFDDQFSVERPDGSNFTLKIRSTKLEDSAMYFCASSEQNTEAFFGQGTRLTVV.

Here the CDR3 DNA reads TGCAGCGTTACCTCTGGGCGGGGCACAGATACGCAGTATTTT. Residues: CSVTSGRGTDTQYF. The rearrangement joins TRBV29-1 to TRBJ2-3; TRBD2 is a possible D gene (5 bases). V was cut by 5 bases and J by 1 base, with 13 bases left in between. The germline CDR1 and CDR2 sequences are SQVTM and ANQGSEA. The CDR3 consists of 14 residues.

The genes are TRBV25-1 and TRBJ2-1; TRBD1 agrees at 9 bases. V was pared by 4 bases and J by 8 bases, with 6 bases of the junction left unmatched. CDR1 and CDR2 (germline): MGHDK, SYGVNS. The CDR3 contains 14 residues. CDR3 sequence reads: CASSVGQGYDEQFF. The CDR3 coding sequence is TGTGCCAGCAGTGTAGGACAGGGGTACGATGAGCAGTTCTTC. The full variable domain, in which reference TRBV25-1 and TRBJ2-1 provide the parts outside the CDR3, is EADIYQTPRYLVIGTGKKITLECSQTMGHDKMYWYQQDPGMELHLIHYSYGVNSTEKGDLSSESTVSRIRTEHFPLTLESARPSHTSQYLCASSVGQGYDEQFFGPGTRLTVL.

The chain couples TRBV12-3 or TRBV12-4 to TRBJ1-1; D unclear. The CDR3 loop spans 12 amino acids. With 2 bases removed from V and 11 bases from J, the gap between germline ends came to 12 bases. In DNA form, the CDR3 reads TGTGCCAGCAGTTTACCCGCGGGAAGGGCTTTCTTT. Residues: CASSLPAGRAFF.

This sequence joins TRBV5-1 and TRBJ2-1, with 9 bases lining up with TRBD1. CDR1 is SGHRS, CDR2 YFSETQ, per germline. V lost 3 bases and J lost 0; bases outside the gene matches: 7. The CDR3 totals 17 residues. CDR3 region: CASSYGTGTLSYNEQFF. The CDR3 nucleotides read TGCGCCAGCAGCTACGGGACAGGGACCCTCTCCTACAATGAGCAGTTCTTC.

This clone showed up just a few times. The CDR3 nucleotides read TGTGCCAGCAGCCCCCACGGGGGGCGAGGGCAGCCCCAGCATTTT. The encoded protein is CASSPHGGRGQPQHF. The gene calls are TRBV3-1 (or the pseudogene TRBV3-2) and TRBJ1-5, with a tentative D call TRBD1 (6 bases). V gave up 4 bases and J gave up 7 bases, with 17 bases separating them. The CDR3 is made up of 15 amino acids. In germline, CDR1 is LGHDT, CDR2 YNNKEL (reference sequence).

V is TRBV10-3 and J is TRBJ2-1, with 7 bases that match TRBD2. The V segment lost 7 bases and the J segment 0 bases; nucleotides outside the gene matches: 6. The CDR3 extends over 15 amino acids. Germline CDR1 ENHRY, CDR2 SYGVKD. CDR3 DNA: TGTGCCATCAATGCGGGACTAAGCTCCTACAATGAGCAGTTCTTC. As protein: CAINAGLSSYNEQFF.

The chain joins TRBV6-5 to TRBJ2-7; 11 bases are shared with TRBD1. The CDR3 totals 15 residues. Germline V lookup: CDR1 MNHEY, CDR2 SVGAGI. Germline trimming cut 0 bases from V and 11 bases from J; bases unmatched to any gene: 9. The CDR3 sequence: CASSYSFSGQGGKYF. The CDR3 nucleotides are TGTGCCAGCAGTTACTCTTTTTCGGGACAGGGGGGGAAGTACTTC.

The rearrangement links TRBV19 to TRBJ1-5; D not resolved. Germline loops: CDR1 LNHDA, CDR2 SQIVND (reference sequence). With 11 bases removed from V and 4 bases from J, the gap between germline ends came to 15 bases. This CDR3 comprises 13 residues. The CDR3: CAASNYLNQPQHF. CDR3 sequence (DNA): TGTGCCGCTTCGAACTACCTAAATCAGCCCCAGCATTTT.

The chain recombines TRBV19 with TRBJ2-3; 8 bases line up with TRBD2. CDR1 LNHDA and CDR2 SQIVND come from the germline V gene (reference sequence). This CDR3 is 17 amino acids long. Trimming cost V 7 bases and J 0 bases; bases outside gene matches: 12. The CDR3 loop reads CASTSEGSGSSTDTQYF. The DNA for the CDR3 is TGTGCCAGTACCTCAGAGGGAAGCGGGAGTAGCACAGATACGCAGTATTTT. The full variable domain, completed using reference TRBV19 and TRBJ2-3, is DGGITQSPKYLFRKEGQNVTLSCEQNLNHDAMYWYRQDPGQGLRLIYYSQIVNDFQKGDIAEGYSVSREKKESFPLTVTSAQKNPTAFYLCASTSEGSGSSTDTQYFGPGTRLTVL.

V gene TRBV6-5 combines with J gene TRBJ2-3; maybe TRBD2 (7 bases). This CDR3 is built from 12 residues. With 6 bases removed from V and 6 bases from J, the gap between germline ends came to 10 bases. Germline assignment: CDR1 MNHEY and CDR2 SVGAGI. The CDR3 nucleotides read TGTGCCAGCAGCGGGGGGCGGGATACGCAGTATTTT. Encoded protein: CASSGGRDTQYF.

This clone was counted only a few times. The chain joins TRBV12-3 or TRBV12-4 to TRBJ1-2; the D gene is possibly TRBD1 (5 bases). The V end lost 3 bases, the J end lost 10 bases, and 15 bases lay between the germline ends. The CDR3 has 13 residues. This CDR3 is CASSLGGFLVYTF. The CDR3 DNA reads as TGTGCCAGCAGTTTGGGGGGTTTTTTAGTCTACACCTTC.